Sequencing of this T cell receptor beta chain was carried out in a study of cytomegalovirus exposure and HLA in healthy donors. General study results and limits: The classifier, whose performance was assessed in both the original and validation cohorts, reportedly diagnosed cytomegalovirus status with high specificity and sensitivity.

CDR3 length equals 17 residues. CDR1 is KGHSH, CDR2 LQKENI, per germline. V gave up 3 bases and J gave up 1 base; unmatched junction bases: 9. In regard to this clone: Its antigen is as yet unknown.

Profiling relied on immunoSEQ multiplex PCR, and the TCRdb table lists in-frame clones only, not all of them. The sample yields approximately 170,000 clones, roughly 80% seen once. The clonotype originates from a man aged 30 to 45 in good health and CMV-seropositive. Specimen: PBMCs. The J gene is TRBJ2-1, the V gene TRBV18; 7 nucleotides match TRBD1. The CDR3 coding sequence is TGTGCCAGCTCACCCTATCAGGGACAGAGATCCTACAATGAGCAGTTCTTC. Translated: CASSPYQGQRSYNEQFF.